Below are 20 T cell receptor beta chains sequenced from a single sample in a study of T cell repertoires in cytomegalovirus infection. In TCRdb, the reads were re-called with MiXCR into one record per CDR3 protein. The profile covers hundreds of thousands of distinct CDR3 sequences, with around 29% appearing a single time and over 13% taken by the ten largest. These TCRs are of unknown antigen specificity. The source was cultured CD8+ T cells from PBMCs, collected from culture after CMV antigen stimulation. These receptors all come from a human donor in good health (CMV status not recorded). Some clones in this sample may be carry-over from other donors' samples.

The sample holds a few counts of this clonotype. The chain uses TRBV6-5 and TRBJ1-1; D remains ambiguous. Deletions cut 6 bases from V and 0 bases from J, with 8 bases between. The CDR3 sequence is 13 residues long. CDR1 is MNHEY and CDR2 is SVGAGI in the germline V gene. CDR3 nucleotides: TGTGCCAGCAGACCTATTATGAACACTGAAGCTTTCTTT. It yields the protein CASRPIMNTEAFF.

This clonotype was counted between two and nine times. The rearrangement joins TRBV6-6 to TRBJ1-2, with D unclear. V lost 2 bases, J lost 4 bases, and 14 bases lay in between. The germline V gene encodes CDR1 MNHNY and CDR2 SVGAGI (reference sequence). CDR3 length: 15 residues. As DNA, the CDR3 is TGTGCCAGCAGTTACGTTCGGGGATTACCCTATGGCTACACCTTC. Its protein is CASSYVRGLPYGYTF.

A few counts support this clonotype. V is TRBV27 and J is TRBJ2-7; possible D gene TRBD2, 6 bases. V was trimmed by 0 bases and J by 4 bases, leaving 10 bases between them. Per germline, CDR1 MNHEY and CDR2 SMNVEV (reference sequence). CDR3 length: 14 residues. The CDR3 reads CASSLSEGWYEQYF. The CDR3 region has the DNA TGTGCCAGCAGTTTATCGGAGGGTTGGTACGAGCAGTACTTC.

J is TRBJ2-5 and V is TRBV6-6; 8 bases map to TRBD2. This CDR3 has 15 residues. The ends lost 2 bases at V and 2 bases at J; junction bases unmatched: 4. Germline V gives CDR1 MNHNY, CDR2 SVGAGI (reference sequence). CDR3 bases: TGTGCCAGCAGTTACGGAGCGGGGGTTCAAGAGACCCAGTACTTC. Translation: CASSYGAGVQETQYF.

The V and J genes are TRBV12-3 or TRBV12-4 and TRBJ2-5, with 7 bases aligning to TRBD2. V gave up 6 bases and J gave up 5 bases; unmatched junction bases: 12. This CDR3 contains 15 residues. CDR3 in amino acids: CASSDYGSGAETQYF. The CDR3, as DNA: TGTGCCAGCAGCGACTATGGGAGCGGGGCGGAGACCCAGTACTTC.

The chain carries TRBV6-6 and TRBJ2-7; tentative D call: TRBD2 (6 bases). This CDR3 is built from 14 residues. Germline CDR1 MNHNY, CDR2 SVGAGI (reference sequence). V was clipped by 6 bases and J by 1 base, with 13 bases between them. CDR3 loop: CASRPGGESYEQYF. The CDR3 DNA sequence: TGTGCCAGCAGGCCCGGAGGGGAATCCTACGAGCAGTACTTC.

This clonotype has more than one count but fewer than ten. The CDR3 bases are TGTGCTAGTGGGGAAAGGCGAAATCAGCCCCAGCATTTT. Protein sequence: CASGERRNQPQHF. The chain uses TRBV6-5 and TRBJ1-5; D is uncertain. The germline gives CDR1 MNHEY, CDR2 SVGAGI. The CDR3 runs to 13 residues.

The chain uses TRBV7-9 and TRBJ2-5, with a possible D match to TRBD1 (5 bases). This CDR3 spans 13 amino acids. V was cut by 7 bases and J by 5 bases, with 14 bases left in between. Germline CDR1 and CDR2: SEHNR and FQNEAQ (reference sequence). The CDR3 coding sequence is TGTGCCAGCATACCTGTGGGGCGGGAGACCCAGTACTTC. Residues: CASIPVGRETQYF.

This clonotype was seen many times. The V call is TRBV27, the J call TRBJ2-1; TRBD2 agrees at 8 bases. The CDR3 is 18 amino acids. Germline-derived CDR1 and CDR2 are MNHEY and SMNVEV (reference sequence). The trim removed 5 bases at V and 0 bases at J, leaving 12 bases unmatched. The CDR3 nucleotides read TGTGCCAGCAGTCAGGGGCGAGCGGGAGCGGTCTCCTACAATGAGCAGTTCTTC. As protein: CASSQGRAGAVSYNEQFF.

Here the CDR3 DNA reads TGTGCCAGCAGCCCCGGACAGAATGAAGCTTTCTTT. Its translation is CASSPGQNEAFF. The V call is TRBV7-9, the J call TRBJ1-1, with a weak D call TRBD1 (6 bases). Germline V CDR1 and CDR2: SEHNR, FQNEAQ (reference sequence). The V end lost 5 bases, the J end lost 7 bases, and 11 bases lay between the germline ends. This CDR3 is 12 amino acids long.

This clonotype was seen only a few times. This chain joins TRBV7-9 and TRBJ2-7; D might be TRBD1 or TRBD2, each matching 5 bases. Trimming shortened V by 2 bases and J by 2 bases, and 10 bases separated the two germline ends. Germline V gives CDR1 SEHNR, CDR2 FQNEAQ (reference sequence). The CDR3 runs to 14 residues. CDR3 residues: CASSLTGTPYEQYF. The DNA for the CDR3 is TGTGCCAGCAGCTTAACCGGGACCCCCTACGAGCAGTACTTC. The entire variable domain, with the rest obtained from reference TRBV7-9 and TRBJ2-7, is as follows: DTGVSQNPRHKITKRGQNVTFRCDPISEHNRLYWYRQTLGQGPEFLTYFQNEAQLEKSRLLSDRFSAERPKGSFSTLEIQRTEQGDSAMYLCASSLTGTPYEQYFGPGTRLTVT.

This clonotype was counted a single time. This rearrangement joins TRBV25-1 to TRBJ1-1; 8 bases map to TRBD1. This CDR3 has 13 residues. V lost 6 bases to trimming and J lost 4 bases; unmatched junction nucleotides: 4. Germline assignment: CDR1 MGHDK and CDR2 SYGVNS. The CDR3 DNA sequence: TGTGCCAGCAGAGCAGGGGGCTTCACTGAAGCTTTCTTT. Protein: CASRAGGFTEAFF.

This clonotype turned up a few times. The chain couples TRBV6-1 to TRBJ2-2, with D perhaps TRBD1 or TRBD2 (5 bases each). CDR1 MNHNS and CDR2 SASEGT come from the germline V gene. The CDR3 sequence is 15 residues long. Trimming took off 2 bases at V and 6 bases at J, with 13 bases between the two ends. DNA for the CDR3: TGTGCCAGCAGTGAAAGAGGGGCTAGAGCCGGGGAGCTGTTTTTT. This encodes CASSERGARAGELFF.

This clonotype came up a few times. This chain links TRBV2 with TRBJ1-2; TRBD1 matches 10 bases. There are 15 residues in the CDR3. The germline CDR1 and CDR2 sequences are SNHLY and FYNNEI. V trimming: 8 bases; J trimming: 2 bases; junction bases outside the gene matches: 8. The chain's CDR3 is CASPEAGQGNYGYTF. In nucleotides, the CDR3 is TGTGCCAGCCCCGAAGCGGGACAGGGGAACTATGGCTACACCTTC.

This clonotype occurred many times. V gene TRBV7-6 combines with J gene TRBJ2-2; 9 bases are a match to TRBD1. This CDR3 region has 17 residues. The J segment lost 7 bases and the V segment lost 5 bases, leaving 14 bases of the junction unmatched. Per germline, CDR1 SGHVS and CDR2 FNYEAQ. CDR3 DNA: TGTGCCAGCAGCCAGAAGGGACAGGGAGCCGCCGGCGGGGAGCTGTTTTTT. Amino acids: CASSQKGQGAAGGELFF.

V and J are TRBV27 and TRBJ1-2, with D maybe TRBD1 (6 bases). This CDR3 region has 14 residues. Trimming stripped 4 bases from V and 5 bases from J, with 14 bases between. Germline CDR1 reads MNHEY; CDR2 reads SMNVEV (reference sequence). The CDR3 sequence is CASSSNDRWYGYTF. CDR3 coding DNA: TGTGCCAGCAGTTCCAACGACAGGTGGTATGGCTACACCTTC.

The chain uses TRBV18 and TRBJ2-1; a weak D match, TRBD1 (7 bases). With 0 bases removed from V and 8 bases from J, the gap between germline ends came to 20 bases. Germline values: CDR1 KGHSH, CDR2 LQKENI. The CDR3 is made up of 17 amino acids. The CDR3 region is CASSPPTQGGSGDEQFF. The CDR3 coding sequence is TGTGCCAGCTCACCACCCACGCAGGGGGGTTCCGGGGATGAGCAGTTCTTC.

This clonotype has a handful of counts. The CDR3 DNA reads TGTGCCAGTAGCCTCTGGGGGGGGGGGTTAGAGACCCAGTACTTC. Its translation is CASSLWGGGLETQYF. V and J are TRBV19 and TRBJ2-5; 7 bases fit TRBD2. Germline CDR1 LNHDA, CDR2 SQIVND (reference sequence). Germline trimming cut 6 bases from V and 4 bases from J; bases unmatched to any gene: 11. The CDR3 sequence is 15 residues long.

This clonotype was counted ten times or more. This chain uses TRBV7-3 with TRBJ1-1, with 7 bases that match TRBD1. The CDR3 totals 16 residues. The germline CDR1 and CDR2 sequences are SGHTA and FQGTGA. Trimming cost V 0 bases and J 1 base; bases outside gene matches: 5. In DNA, the CDR3 is TGTGCCAGCAGCTTAACCCGACAGGGTCGGAACACTGAAGCTTTCTTT. Translating it yields CASSLTRQGRNTEAFF. The full variable domain, with the rest looked up from reference TRBV7-3 and TRBJ1-1, is GAGVSQTPSNKVTEKGKYVELRCDPISGHTALYWYRQSLGQGPEFLIYFQGTGAADDSGLPNDRFFAVRPEGSVSTLKIQRTERGDSAVYLCASSLTRQGRNTEAFFGQGTRLTVV.

This clonotype showed up just a few times. The chain joins TRBV4-3 to TRBJ1-2; D gene unclear. From germline, CDR1 is LGHNA and CDR2 YSLEER. CDR3 length equals 16 residues. The ends were cut back, 0 bases at V and 3 bases at J, with 14 bases in the middle. CDR3 amino acids: CASSQDQEDFYYGYTF. CDR3 sequence (DNA): TGCGCCAGCAGCCAAGATCAGGAGGACTTCTACTATGGCTACACCTTC.